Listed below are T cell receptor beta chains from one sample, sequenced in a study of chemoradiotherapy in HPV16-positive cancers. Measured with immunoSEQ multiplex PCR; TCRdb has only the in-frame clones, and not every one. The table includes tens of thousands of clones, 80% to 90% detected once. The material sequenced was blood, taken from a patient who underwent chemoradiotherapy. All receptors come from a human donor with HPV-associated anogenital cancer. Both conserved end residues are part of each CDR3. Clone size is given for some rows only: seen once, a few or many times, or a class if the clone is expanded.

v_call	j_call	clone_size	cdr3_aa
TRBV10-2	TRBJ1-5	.	CASSEFTGARGNQPQHF
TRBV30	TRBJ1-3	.	CAWAQSVLRNTIYF
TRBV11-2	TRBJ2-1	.	CASSYSGDPYNEQFF
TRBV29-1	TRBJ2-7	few	CSARTGNEQYF
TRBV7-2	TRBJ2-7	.	CASSLRSAGAHSYEQYF
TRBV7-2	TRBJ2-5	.	CASSSSDTGGARGQYF
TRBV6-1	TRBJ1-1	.	CASSVFDTEAFF
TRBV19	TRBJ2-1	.	CASSILGRDPRMNEQFF
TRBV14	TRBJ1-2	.	CASSRETGRVGGYTF
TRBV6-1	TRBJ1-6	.	CASSLDRVNSPLHF
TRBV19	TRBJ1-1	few	CASSTQWGGETEAFF
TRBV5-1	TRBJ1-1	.	CASSLGGGGVNTEAFF
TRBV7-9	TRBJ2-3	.	CASSLMAGDTDTQYF
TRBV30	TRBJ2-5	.	CAWRLSGGAETQYF
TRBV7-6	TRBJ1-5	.	CASSYRDDQPQHF
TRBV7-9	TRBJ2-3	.	CASSFEGARDTQYF
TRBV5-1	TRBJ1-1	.	CASSLVDMSRGQNTEAFF
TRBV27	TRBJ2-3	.	CASSLWDRSTDTQYF
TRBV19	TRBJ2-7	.	CASSMRGSEQYF
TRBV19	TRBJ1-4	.	CASSIVGTANEKLFF
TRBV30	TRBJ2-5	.	CAFGFSARGDEETQYF
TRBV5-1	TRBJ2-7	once	CASSPGGRTYEQYF
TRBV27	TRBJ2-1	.	CASGAEIAGYNEQFF
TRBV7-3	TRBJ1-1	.	CASSPRGVGDLMNTEAFF
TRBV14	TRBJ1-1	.	CASSQYSTEAFF
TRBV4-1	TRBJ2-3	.	CASSPFGGSGDTQYF
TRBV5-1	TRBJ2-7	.	CASSLGGQGFEQYF
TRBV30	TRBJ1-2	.	CAWSAGYGYTF
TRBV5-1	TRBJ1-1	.	CASSLEHLGSEAFF
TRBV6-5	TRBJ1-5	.	CASRSQGRNWHF
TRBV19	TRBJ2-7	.	CASSIEVTYEQYF
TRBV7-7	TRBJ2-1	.	CASSLGLINEQFF
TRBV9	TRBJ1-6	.	CASSVGAGGGLRRSPLHF
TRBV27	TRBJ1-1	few	CASSLSWGSAEAFF
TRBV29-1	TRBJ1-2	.	CSVEEPGTGFDGYTF